One and the same sample provided the 14 T cell receptor beta chains below, sequenced in a study of identifying expanded T cells in peripheral blood. Produced via immunoSEQ multiplex PCR; TCRdb's table is partial and in-frame only. The sample has more than 50,000 clones; approximately 82% are singletons. Source material: blood. The receptors stem from a person between 18 and 75 years old in good health.

CDR3: CASSLAGPNEQFF. Here the CDR3 DNA reads TGTGCCAGCAGCTTGGCCGGGCCTAATGAGCAGTTCTTC. The rearrangement links TRBV5-6 to TRBJ2-1; D is unclear. Trimming took off 0 bases at V and 7 bases at J, with 8 bases between the two ends. The CDR3 length is 13 residues. In germline, CDR1 is SGHDT, CDR2 YYEEEE.

The chain employs TRBV4-3 and TRBJ1-2; perhaps TRBD1 as D (6 bases). The V and J ends lost 1 base and 4 bases respectively, with 13 bases between them. Germline V gene lookup returns CDR1 LGHNA and CDR2 YSLEER. CDR3 length equals 15 residues. CDR3 DNA: TGCGCCAGCAGCCAAGGAGGGGGATCTGCCTATGGCTACACCTTC. Translated: CASSQGGGSAYGYTF.

V is TRBV6-1 and J is TRBJ2-5, with 8 bases identical to TRBD1. Trimming at V came to 5 bases and at J to 4 bases, leaving 3 bases not matched to a gene. The CDR3 has 13 residues. Germline CDR1 MNHNS, CDR2 SASEGT. CDR3 sequence (DNA): TGTGCCAGCAGTATCGGACAGGGAGAGACCCAGTACTTC. It specifies CASSIGQGETQYF.

The CDR3 sequence is CASSSDKGGGTGEQYV. DNA of the CDR3: TGTGCCAGCAGCTCGGATAAGGGGGGCGGGACAGGCGAGCAGTACGTC. V gene TRBV5-6 combines with J gene TRBJ2-7; 8 bases agree with TRBD1. The ends lost 3 bases at V and 6 bases at J; junction bases unmatched: 14. This CDR3 is built from 16 residues. Germline CDR1 SGHDT, CDR2 YYEEEE.

V and J are TRBV6-1 and TRBJ2-3, with 8 positions matching TRBD1. Trimming cost V 6 bases and J 4 bases; bases outside gene matches: 9. The germline V gene has CDR1 MNHNS and CDR2 SASEGT. CDR3 length equals 15 residues. CDR3 nucleotides: TGTGCCAGCAGGGGGGAGGACAGGGCGGCAGATACGCAGTATTTT. Protein: CASRGEDRAADTQYF.

The CDR3 loop is CASSLAVGAETQYF. The CDR3 nucleotides are TGTGCCAGCAGCTTAGCGGTTGGTGCGGAGACCCAGTACTTC. J is TRBJ2-5 and V is TRBV5-4, with D perhaps TRBD2 (5 bases). Germline V gives CDR1 SGHNT, CDR2 YYREEE (reference sequence). Trimming removed 2 bases from V and 5 bases from J, with 13 bases in between. CDR3 size: 14 residues.

The chain combines TRBV6-1 with TRBJ2-7; D perhaps matches TRBD2 (6 bases). The CDR3 length is 13 residues. Germline V lookup: CDR1 MNHNS, CDR2 SASEGT. The ends were cut back, 6 bases at V and 1 base at J, with 10 bases in the middle. The CDR3 region is CASRGGYSYEQYF. The CDR3 DNA reads TGTGCCAGCAGGGGGGGATATTCCTACGAGCAGTACTTC.

This chain uses TRBV19 with TRBJ1-1; D gene ambiguous. The CDR3 is 12 residues long. Per germline, CDR1 LNHDA and CDR2 SQIVND (reference sequence). V was shortened by 5 bases and J by 5 bases, with 9 bases between the two germline ends. CDR3 nucleotides: TGTGCCAGTAGTTCCCGATATACTGAAGCTTTCTTT. It yields the protein CASSSRYTEAFF.

The rearrangement uses TRBV5-1 and TRBJ2-2, with 12 positions matching TRBD2. J gave up 3 bases and V 0 bases, and 6 bases lay outside the gene matches. The CDR3 is made up of 18 amino acids. The germline gives CDR1 SGHRS, CDR2 YFSETQ. CDR3 amino acids: CASSLGTSGDVYTGELFF. The CDR3 nucleotides read TGCGCCAGCAGCTTGGGGACTAGCGGGGATGTATACACCGGGGAGCTGTTTTTT.

The gene calls are TRBV5-1 and TRBJ2-5; the D gene is possibly TRBD2 (5 bases). TRBJ2-7 matches the DNA end more closely, so the J call is doubtful. This CDR3 is 14 amino acids long. The germline gives CDR1 SGHRS, CDR2 YFSETQ. The CDR3 is CASSLALSRDEQYF. The CDR3 DNA reads TGCGCCAGCAGCTTGGCCCTTTCGCGGGACGAGCAGTACTTC.

The chain joins TRBV5-1 to TRBJ2-3; TRBD1 might be the D (6 bases). The CDR3 totals 15 residues. The germline CDR1 and CDR2 sequences are SGHRS and YFSETQ. Trimming left V 0 bases short and J 3 bases short, with 11 bases between. The CDR3 sequence is CASSLVGGFTDTQYF. CDR3 DNA sequence: TGCGCCAGCAGCTTGGTTGGGGGCTTTACAGATACGCAGTATTTT.

The gene calls are TRBV18 and TRBJ1-2, with 7 bases lining up with TRBD1. Germline V CDR1 and CDR2: KGHSH, LQKENI. Trimming cost V 3 bases and J 6 bases; bases outside gene matches: 1. The CDR3 loop spans 12 amino acids. The CDR3 protein is CASSPTGDGYTF. Here the CDR3 DNA reads TGTGCCAGCTCACCCACAGGGGATGGCTACACCTTC.

V and J are TRBV6-1 and TRBJ1-3, with 8 nucleotides matching TRBD1. Per germline, CDR1 MNHNS and CDR2 SASEGT. The CDR3 runs 16 residues. V shed 3 bases and J 3 bases; nucleotides not matched to a gene: 7. The CDR3 region has the DNA TGTGCCAGCAGTGAGGGACAGGATGGTTTTGGAAACACCATATATTTT. Residues: CASSEGQDGFGNTIYF.

This chain connects TRBV5-4 to TRBJ2-7, with a weak D call TRBD2 (5 bases). V was pared by 0 bases and J by 3 bases, with 10 bases between. The V gene's germline CDR1 is SGHNT and CDR2 YYREEE (reference sequence). The length of the CDR3 is 14 residues. Here the CDR3 reads CASSLGLGGYEQYF. Here the CDR3 DNA reads TGTGCCAGCAGCTTGGGCCTAGGAGGCTACGAGCAGTACTTC.